These T cell receptor beta chains were read from a single sample in a study of breast tumors, draining lymph nodes, adjacent tissues. TCRdb re-called the multiplex PCR reads through MiXCR, storing one row per CDR3 protein. The profile shows around 230,000 distinct CDR3 sequences, about 34% of them singletons. Input material: axillary lymph node tissue. Receptor source: a female donor with breast cancer. Some clones in this sample may be carry-over from other donors' samples. The CDR3 runs from the conserved cysteine through the conserved F or W. D genes are given only for firm matches. Rows give clone size only sometimes, using once, few, many, or a class for an expanded clone.

d_call,v_call,clone_size,j_call,cdr3_aa,cdr3_nt
-,TRBV6-5,many,TRBJ1-5,CASSRGRDGNQPQHF,TGTGCCAGCAGTCGTGGACGGGACGGGAATCAGCCCCAGCATTTT
TRBD1,TRBV5-1,-,TRBJ1-1,CASSFQGGDAEAFF,TGCGCCAGCAGTTTTCAGGGGGGCGACGCTGAAGCTTTCTTT
-,TRBV30,many,TRBJ1-2,CAWSVNSPGYTF,TGTGCCTGGAGTGTGAACAGTCCTGGCTACACCTTC
-,TRBV19,many,TRBJ2-3,CASTGERPTDTQYF,TGTGCCAGTACGGGGGAGAGACCGACAGATACGCAGTATTTT
-,TRBV6-5,many,TRBJ1-4,CASSAGGGYEKLFF,TGTGCCAGCAGTGCCGGGGGCGGCTATGAAAAACTGTTTTTT
-,TRBV7-8,few,TRBJ1-1,CASSFGAARDSTEAFF,TGTGCCAGCAGCTTCGGTGCCGCCCGAGACAGTACTGAAGCTTTCTTT
TRBD1,TRBV15,many,TRBJ2-5,CATSKGQAYQETQYF,TGTGCCACCAGTAAAGGACAGGCGTACCAAGAGACCCAGTACTTC
-,TRBV27,few,TRBJ2-5,CASSIQWGTKETQYF,TGTGCCAGCAGTATCCAGTGGGGCACTAAAGAGACCCAGTACTTC
TRBD2,TRBV28,-,TRBJ2-3,CASSSKLVTSGSTQYF,TGTGCCAGCAGTTCCAAACTAGTGACTAGCGGGAGTACGCAGTATTTT
-,TRBV27,many,TRBJ2-7,CASTPRGRTYEQYF,TGTGCCAGCACCCCACGTGGCAGGACCTACGAGCAGTACTTC
TRBD2,TRBV5-1,-,TRBJ2-3,CASSLTSGRTHEQYF,TGCGCCAGCAGCTTAACTAGCGGGAGAACCCACGAGCAGTACTTT
TRBD2,TRBV4-1,many,TRBJ2-3,CASSQVPSSGSTDTQYF,TGCGCCAGCAGCCAAGTTCCGTCTAGCGGTTCCACAGATACGCAGTATTTT
-,TRBV30,many,TRBJ1-3,CAWTPRWREFGNTIYF,TGTGCCTGGACCCCCCGGTGGAGGGAATTCGGAAACACCATATATTTT
TRBD1,TRBV19,many,TRBJ1-2,CASSLTGTGVPNYGYTF,TGTGCCAGTAGTCTGACCGGGACAGGAGTCCCTAACTATGGCTACACCTTC
-,TRBV9,many,TRBJ1-3,CASSVAPSGNTIYF,TGTGCCAGCAGCGTAGCCCCCTCTGGAAACACCATATATTTT
TRBD1,TRBV6-1,many,TRBJ2-1,CASSEARPGQGNSEQFF,TGTGCCAGCAGTGAAGCGAGACCGGGACAGGGTAACAGTGAGCAGTTCTTC
TRBD1,TRBV4-2,many,TRBJ2-3,CASSQDRGQSVDTQYF,TGTGCCAGCAGCCAAGATAGGGGACAGTCAGTAGATACGCAGTATTTT
-,TRBV2,-,TRBJ2-5,CASERTYQETQYF,TGTGCCAGCGAACGGACTTACCAAGAGACCCAGTACTTC
TRBD1,TRBV29-1,many,TRBJ1-2,CSVERLDRNYNYGYTF,TGCAGCGTTGAAAGGTTGGACAGGAACTATAACTATGGCTACACCTTC
-,TRBV11-3,many,TRBJ2-2,CASSLRQGATGELFF,TGTGCCAGCAGCTTAAGGCAGGGAGCCACCGGGGAGCTGTTTTTT
TRBD2,TRBV20-1,-,TRBJ2-3,CSEGPGRGVKDTQYF,TGCAGTGAAGGACCCGGGAGGGGGGTTAAAGATACGCAGTATTTT
TRBD2,TRBV3-1,many,TRBJ2-3,CASSNLAGGRGTQYF,TGTGCCAGCAGCAACCTAGCGGGAGGGCGGGGTACGCAGTATTTT
-,TRBV6-1,-,TRBJ2-7,CASSEAPGSHEQCF,TGTGCCAGCAGTGAAGCGCCCGGATCCCACGAGCAGTGCTTC
TRBD2,TRBV7-9,few,TRBJ2-5,CASSLGAGVSETQHF,TGTGCCAGCAGCTTAGGGGCGGGAGTTTCAGAGACCCAGCACTTC
TRBD2,TRBV5-8,many,TRBJ2-7,CASSRGLAGYNEQYF,TGTGCCAGCAGCCGCGGACTAGCGGGATATAACGAGCAGTACTTC
-,TRBV10-3,few,TRBJ1-6,CAIREGNSPLHF,TGTGCCATCAGGGAAGGGAATTCACCCCTCCACTTT
-,TRBV11-3,many,TRBJ2-7,CASSLAGPYEQYF,TGTGCCAGCAGCTTAGCAGGGCCCTACGAGCAGTACTTC
-,TRBV20-1,many,TRBJ2-7,CSVSGVYEQYF,TGCAGTGTTAGTGGGGTCTACGAGCAGTACTTC
-,TRBV19,many,TRBJ2-5,CASGHQETQYF,TGTGCCAGTGGGCACCAAGAGACCCAGTACTTC
TRBD2,TRBV11-3,many,TRBJ2-2,CASSLRTSGYTGELFF,TGTGCCAGCAGCTTACGGACTAGCGGGTACACCGGGGAGCTGTTTTTT
-,TRBV25-1,few,TRBJ1-6,CASSEGGSYNSPLHF,TGTGCCAGCAGTGAAGGCGGCTCCTATAATTCACCCCTCCACTTT
-,TRBV6-1,once,TRBJ1-3,CASSEGPGNTIYF,TGTGCCAGCAGTGAAGGGCCAGGGAACACCATATATTTT
TRBD1,TRBV7-6,-,TRBJ2-5,CASSGTGGGIGETQYF,TGTGCCAGCAGCGGTACAGGGGGCGGGATCGGGGAGACCCAGTACTTC
TRBD2,TRBV11-2,-,TRBJ2-6,CASSLDMTSGTSGANVLTF,TGTGCCAGCAGCTTAGATATGACTAGCGGAACCTCTGGGGCCAACGTCCTGACTTTC
-,TRBV6-1,few,TRBJ2-2,CASIRRDLATGELFF,TGTGCCAGCATTCGCCGGGACCTCGCCACCGGGGAGCTGTTTTTT
-,TRBV11-2,-,TRBJ1-2,CASSFAPQALHGYTF,TGTGCCAGCAGCTTTGCCCCACAGGCTCTCCATGGCTACACCTTC
TRBD1,TRBV7-3,many,TRBJ2-2,CASSFRTGDTGELFF,TGTGCCAGCAGCTTCCGGACAGGAGACACCGGGGAGCTGTTTTTT
-,TRBV5-1,many,TRBJ2-6,CASSLAGGFSGANVLTF,TGCGCCAGCAGCTTGGCCGGGGGATTCTCTGGGGCCAACGTCCTGACTTTC
TRBD1,TRBV7-9,few,TRBJ1-1,CASSLGQGASQTEAFF,TGTGCCAGCAGCTTGGGACAGGGGGCATCACAAACTGAAGCTTTCTTT
-,TRBV24-1,many,TRBJ2-1,CATSYSVYNEQFF,TGTGCCACCAGTTACAGCGTCTACAATGAGCAGTTCTTC
-,TRBV7-9,-,TRBJ1-4,CASSVGRVDEKLVF,TGTGCCAGCAGCGTCGGACGGGTGGACGAAAAACTGGTTTTT
TRBD1,TRBV2,-,TRBJ2-3,CASSVEGAGTDTQYF,TGTGCCAGCAGTGTCGAGGGGGCGGGCACAGATACGCAGTATTTT
-,TRBV15,many,TRBJ2-1,CATSRAISPNEQFF,TGTGCCACCAGCAGAGCTATTTCCCCCAATGAGCAGTTCTTC
TRBD1,TRBV7-9,few,TRBJ1-1,CASSPRQGFTEAFF,TGTGCCAGCAGCCCAAGACAGGGTTTCACTGAAGCTTTCTTT
TRBD1,TRBV7-2,many,TRBJ2-7,CASSPGTVSSYEQYF,TGTGCCAGCAGCCCCGGGACAGTTAGCTCCTACGAGCAGTACTTC
TRBD1,TRBV6-6,many,TRBJ1-2,CASSHSGTGGSDYGYTF,TGTGCCAGCAGTCACTCTGGGACAGGGGGTTCTGACTATGGCTACACCTTC
-,TRBV9,many,TRBJ2-2,CASSVDITGELFF,TGTGCCAGCAGCGTAGATATCACCGGGGAGCTGTTTTTT
-,TRBV5-8,many,TRBJ1-2,CASTLVGSGERGYTF,TGTGCCAGCACATTGGTTGGGTCCGGGGAGAGGGGCTACACCTTC
-,TRBV19,-,TRBJ1-2,CATLTQGNYGYTF,TGTGCCACCCTCACACAGGGCAACTATGGCTACACCTTC
TRBD1,TRBV5-5,-,TRBJ2-3,CASSLMDRGRTDTQYF,TGTGCCAGCAGCTTGATGGACAGGGGGCGGACAGATACGCAGTATTTT
-,TRBV12-5,-,TRBJ1-2,CASGFEGLGYTF,TGTGCTAGTGGTTTCGAGGGCTTGGGCTACACCTTC
TRBD2,TRBV5-1,-,TRBJ2-5,CASSTPSGIHETQYF,TGCGCCAGCAGCACCCCTAGCGGGATCCACGAGACCCAGTACTTC
-,TRBV7-2,-,TRBJ1-1,CASSRPPTANTEALF,TGTGCCAGCAGCAGACCACCGACAGCGAACACTGAAGCTCTCTTT
-,TRBV12-3/TRBV12-4,many,TRBJ2-6,CASSLEVGSTPSGANVLTF,TGTGCCAGCAGTTTAGAGGTGGGATCCACCCCCTCTGGGGCCAACGTCCTGACTTTC
-,TRBV11-2,many,TRBJ2-7,CASSLAPGPSYEQYF,TGTGCCAGCAGCTTAGCACCAGGACCTTCCTACGAGCAGTACTTC